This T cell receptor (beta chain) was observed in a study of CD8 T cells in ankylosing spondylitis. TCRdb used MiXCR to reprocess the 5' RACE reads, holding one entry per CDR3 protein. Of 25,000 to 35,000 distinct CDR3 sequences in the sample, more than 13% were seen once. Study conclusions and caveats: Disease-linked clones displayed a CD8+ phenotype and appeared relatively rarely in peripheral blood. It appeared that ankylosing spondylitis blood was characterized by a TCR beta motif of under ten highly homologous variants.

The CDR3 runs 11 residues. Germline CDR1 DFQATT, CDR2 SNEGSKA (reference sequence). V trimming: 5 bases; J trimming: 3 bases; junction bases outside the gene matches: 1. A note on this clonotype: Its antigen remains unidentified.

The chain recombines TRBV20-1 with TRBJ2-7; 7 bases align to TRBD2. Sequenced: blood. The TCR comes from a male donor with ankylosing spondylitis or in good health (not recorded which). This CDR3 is CSASGGYEQYF. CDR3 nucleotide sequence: TGCAGTGCTTCGGGGGGCTACGAGCAGTACTTC.